The 28 T cell receptor beta chains presented below share a single source sample, sequenced in a study of T-cell reconstitution after alpha-beta-depleted transplantation in children. The library targeted TCRbeta and was prepared with unique molecular identifiers. MiXCR, run by TCRdb on the PCR reads, gives a single entry per CDR3 protein. The table lists about 580,000 distinct CDR3 sequences, 23% of them singletons. The sample in question was PBMCs, mostly from graft donor cells, obtained 360 days after TCRalphabeta/CD19-depleted stem cell transplant. The receptors derive from a boy less than two years old who had a stem cell transplant for acute myeloid leukemia, so the T cells may come from the graft donor.

The chain uses TRBV24-1 and TRBJ2-3, with a weak D call TRBD2 (5 bases). V dropped 2 bases and J dropped 4 bases, with 12 bases sitting between them. The CDR3 sequence is 15 residues long. Looked up from germline, CDR1 is KGHDR and CDR2 is SFDVKD. The CDR3 protein is CATSDSRTRSDTQYF. The CDR3 bases are TGTGCCACCAGTGATTCGCGGACTCGCTCAGATACGCAGTATTTT.

This sequence joins TRBV20-1 and TRBJ2-1; 10 bases agree with TRBD2. CDR3 length: 19 amino acids. The germline CDR1 and CDR2 sequences are DFQATT and SNEGSKA (reference sequence). Germline trimming cut 4 bases from V and 8 bases from J; bases unmatched to any gene: 23. DNA for the CDR3: TGCAGTGCTATTTTACTAGCGGGGCCCAAAAGAGCAAAGGGCGATGAGCAGTTCTTC. Translating it yields CSAILLAGPKRAKGDEQFF.

This clonotype was observed at least ten times. As DNA, the CDR3 is TGCAGCGTCGCTACGACGACTTTGGGGGAAGAGACCCAGTACTTC. Encoded protein: CSVATTTLGEETQYF. V and J are TRBV29-1 and TRBJ2-5; D is tentatively TRBD1 or TRBD2 (5 bases each). The CDR3 is 15 amino acids. V dropped 6 bases and J dropped 3 bases, with 20 bases sitting between them. The germline CDR1 and CDR2 sequences are SQVTM and ANQGSEA.

J is TRBJ1-1 and V is TRBV5-1; D is possibly TRBD1 (6 bases). Trimming pared 0 bases from V and 2 bases from J, leaving 11 bases between. This CDR3 spans 15 amino acids. Per germline, CDR1 SGHRS and CDR2 YFSETQ. The CDR3 nucleotides read TGCGCCAGCAGCTTGGAGCCGGGGGCTAACACTGAAGCTTTCTTT. Translated, it gives CASSLEPGANTEAFF.

The table lists this clonotype with a few counts. V gene TRBV6-4 combines with J gene TRBJ2-2, with a weak D call TRBD2 (6 bases). The V gene lost 9 bases and the J gene lost 7 bases, with 9 bases spanning the gap. The CDR3 consists of 11 residues. Germline CDR1 MRHNA, CDR2 SNTAGT. The CDR3 reads CARKTSGELFF. In DNA form, the CDR3 reads TGTGCCAGGAAGACTAGCGGGGAGCTGTTTTTT.

This rearrangement joins TRBV5-6 to TRBJ2-6, with unresolved D. Germline CDR1 SGHDT, CDR2 YYEEEE. Trimming stripped 4 bases from V and 2 bases from J, with 16 bases between. The CDR3 loop spans 17 amino acids. The DNA of the CDR3 is TGTGCCAGCAGCCCCAGGCTGGGTTCTGCTGGGGCCAACGTCCTGACTTTC. Translation gives CASSPRLGSAGANVLTF.

V is TRBV4-2 and J is TRBJ1-4; D is uncertain. Germline V CDR1 and CDR2: LGHNA, YNFKEQ. V was clipped by 0 bases and J by 0 bases, with 8 bases between them. The CDR3 has 16 amino acids. The CDR3 reads CASSQDISTTNEKLFF. The CDR3 DNA is TGTGCCAGCAGCCAAGATATCAGCACAACTAATGAAAAACTGTTTTTT.

The chain carries TRBV7-8 and TRBJ1-5, with D possibly matching TRBD1 (5 bases). Germline CDR1 and CDR2: SGHVS and FQNEAQ. V lost 4 bases, J lost 5 bases, and 15 bases lay in between. The CDR3 contains 15 residues. CDR3 sequence: CASSSFRGRDQPQHF. The CDR3, as DNA: TGTGCCAGCAGCTCCTTCCGGGGGAGGGATCAGCCCCAGCATTTT.

This clonotype was found many times. The gene calls are TRBV29-1 and TRBJ2-1; maybe TRBD2 (5 bases). Germline loops: CDR1 SQVTM, CDR2 ANQGSEA. V was clipped by 7 bases and J by 9 bases, with 7 bases between them. The CDR3 covers 9 residues. The CDR3 sequence: CSAGGEQFF. CDR3 DNA: TGCAGCGCCGGAGGTGAGCAGTTCTTC.

The J gene is TRBJ2-2, the V gene TRBV6-1; 9 bases align to TRBD1. V lost 6 bases, J lost 6 bases, and 8 bases stayed unmatched. Per germline, CDR1 MNHNS and CDR2 SASEGT. This CDR3 has 15 amino acids. Here the CDR3 reads CASRAPTGGSGELFF. The CDR3 nucleotides are TGTGCCAGCAGAGCCCCTACAGGGGGCTCCGGGGAGCTGTTTTTT.

V is TRBV29-1 and J is TRBJ2-5; 7 nucleotides line up with TRBD1. The CDR3 sequence is 17 residues long. V was pared by 1 base and J by 6 bases, with 17 bases of the junction left unmatched. Germline-derived CDR1 and CDR2 are SQVTM and ANQGSEA. The CDR3, as DNA: TGCAGCGTTGAAGGAGCCCCTGACAGGGCGCCGTCGAAGACCCAGTACTTC. Translated: CSVEGAPDRAPSKTQYF. The full variable domain, in which reference TRBV29-1 and TRBJ2-5 provide the parts outside the CDR3, is SAVISQKPSRDICQRGTSLTIQCQVDSQVTMMFWYRQQPGQSLTLIATANQGSEATYESGFVIDKFPISRPNLTFSTLTVSNMSPEDSSIYLCSVEGAPDRAPSKTQYFGPGTRLLVL.

This clonotype was counted ten times or more. This rearrangement joins TRBV28 to TRBJ2-1; weak D call: TRBD1 (6 bases). CDR1 and CDR2 from the germline V gene are MDHEN and SYDVKM. The CDR3 is 17 amino acids. V was clipped by 4 bases and J by 1 base, with 17 bases between them. CDR3 DNA: TGTGCCAGCAGTTCGCACCACGACAGGAATTCCTACAATGAGCAGTTCTTC. Protein: CASSSHHDRNSYNEQFF.

This clonotype appeared once. This chain links TRBV20-1 with TRBJ2-7; TRBD1 might be the D (6 bases). Per germline, CDR1 DFQATT and CDR2 SNEGSKA (reference sequence). The V and J ends lost 1 base and 0 bases respectively, with 7 bases between them. This CDR3 region has 13 residues. The CDR3 here is CSARGQVSYEQYF. CDR3 coding DNA: TGCAGTGCTAGAGGACAGGTCTCCTACGAGCAGTACTTC.

The chain recombines TRBV28 with TRBJ2-7; D may correspond to TRBD1 or TRBD2 (5 bases each). Trimming removed 5 bases from V and 6 bases from J, with 8 bases in between. The length of the CDR3 is 11 residues. CDR1 is MDHEN, CDR2 SYDVKM, per germline. The CDR3 sequence is CASSVGVEQYV. The CDR3 nucleotides read TGTGCCAGCAGTGTGGGGGTCGAGCAGTACGTC.

This clonotype was detected many times. The chain has TRBV12-3 or TRBV12-4 and TRBJ2-3, with 7 bases aligning to TRBD2. V lost 6 bases to trimming and J lost 2 bases; unmatched junction nucleotides: 8. CDR3 size: 15 residues. The CDR3 nucleotides are TGTGCCAGCAGCTTTCCGGGACTATACACAGATACGCAGTATTTT. Residues: CASSFPGLYTDTQYF.

This clonotype was detected ten times or more. The genes are TRBV29-1 and TRBJ1-1; D call uncertain. Germline lookup yields CDR1 SQVTM and CDR2 ANQGSEA. The V gene lost 6 bases and the J gene lost 3 bases, with 14 bases spanning the gap. CDR3 length equals 13 residues. DNA of the CDR3: TGCAGCGTGCAACAACTCGGGGACACTGAAGCTTTCTTT. Its protein product is CSVQQLGDTEAFF.

The CDR3 sequence: CSVEVNRGYTF. The CDR3 coding sequence is TGCAGCGTTGAGGTCAACAGAGGCTACACCTTC. This rearrangement joins TRBV29-1 to TRBJ1-2; D is uncertain. V dropped 3 bases and J dropped 8 bases, with 10 bases sitting between them. The CDR3 sequence is 11 residues long. Germline-derived CDR1 and CDR2 are SQVTM and ANQGSEA.

This clonotype was detected ten times or more. A read error may account for a junction end that differs from germline. V and J are TRBV5-1 and TRBJ1-2; TRBD1 might be the D (6 bases). The CDR3 has 17 residues. CDR1 SGHRS and CDR2 YFSETQ come from the germline V gene. CDR3 sequence reads: CASSLGHRDKHVGGYTF. CDR3 bases: TGCGCCAGCAGTTTGGGACACCGGGACAAGCACGTCGGTGGCTACACCTTC. The variable domain in full, with the rest retrieved from reference TRBV5-1 and TRBJ1-2, is KAGVTQTPRYLIKTRGQQVTLSCSPISGHRSVSWYQQTPGQGLQFLFEYFSETQRNKGNFPGRFSGRQFSNSRSEMNVSTLELGDSALYLCASSLGHRDKHVGGYTFGSGTRLTVV.

The chain links TRBV7-8 to TRBJ2-7, with a tentative D call TRBD2 (6 bases). CDR1 is SGHVS and CDR2 is FQNEAQ in the germline V gene. The CDR3 runs 13 residues. V lost 8 bases to trimming and J lost 1 base, with 12 bases between them. The CDR3 loop is CASGLGGSYEQYF. CDR3 DNA: TGTGCCAGCGGACTCGGGGGATCCTACGAGCAGTACTTC.

This clonotype was counted many times. The rearrangement links TRBV6-5 to TRBJ2-3; D is undetermined. CDR3 length equals 13 residues. Germline CDR1 is MNHEY and CDR2 is SVGAGI. The germline V and J ends were trimmed by 2 bases and 1 base, with 4 bases remaining between them. The CDR3 DNA follows: TGTGCCAGCAGTTACGGCGGCACAGATACGCAGTATTTT. Its protein product is CASSYGGTDTQYF.

The genes are TRBV12-3 or TRBV12-4 and TRBJ1-2, with 8 bases that match TRBD1. J was trimmed by 6 bases and V by 5 bases; bases with no gene match: 11. This CDR3 is 15 amino acids long. CDR3 residues: CASSPPGQVENGYTF. The CDR3 nucleotides read TGTGCCAGCAGTCCCCCGGGACAGGTGGAGAATGGCTACACCTTC.

This clonotype has at least ten counts. The J gene is TRBJ1-1, the V gene TRBV4-2; the D is unclear. The CDR3 sequence is 11 residues long. V was clipped by 9 bases and J by 4 bases, with 9 bases between them. CDR1 and CDR2 (germline): LGHNA, YNFKEQ. The CDR3 DNA reads as TGTGCCAGTTCATCGGGCACTGAAGCTTTCTTT. This gives the protein CASSSGTEAFF.

This clonotype came up a few times. The genes are TRBV20-1 and TRBJ2-3; D is uncertain. The length of the CDR3 is 15 residues. Trimming stripped 2 bases from V and 0 bases from J, with 12 bases between. Germline V CDR1 and CDR2: DFQATT, SNEGSKA (reference sequence). The CDR3 protein is CSARSPLDSTDTQYF. Written as DNA, the CDR3 is TGCAGTGCTAGATCCCCTCTTGACAGCACAGATACGCAGTATTTT.

The rearrangement uses TRBV7-2 and TRBJ2-2, with D hard to call. The length of the CDR3 is 16 residues. From germline, CDR1 is SGHTA and CDR2 FQGNSA. Trimming took 3 bases from V and 0 from J, leaving 11 bases between them. The CDR3, as DNA: TGTGCCAGCAGCTTCACGGCAGGCGCGAACACCGGGGAGCTGTTTTTT. Protein product: CASSFTAGANTGELFF.

V and J are TRBV6-1 and TRBJ1-1; 10 nucleotides line up with TRBD1. Germline CDR1 MNHNS, CDR2 SASEGT. This CDR3 is 15 amino acids long. V dropped 7 bases and J dropped 5; count of bases not matched to a gene: 10. The CDR3 loop is CASTLAGDRGTEAFF. Here the CDR3 DNA reads TGTGCCAGCACCCTAGCAGGGGACAGGGGAACTGAAGCTTTCTTT.

This rearrangement joins TRBV7-2 to TRBJ2-3, with 9 bases fitting TRBD1. V shed 2 bases, J shed 5 bases, and the junction held 5 bases outside the gene matches. The CDR3 is made up of 15 amino acids. The V gene's germline CDR1 is SGHTA and CDR2 FQGNSA. CDR3: CASSLRGQGIDTQYF. CDR3 sequence (DNA): TGTGCCAGCAGCTTACGGGGACAGGGTATAGATACGCAGTATTTT.

This chain uses TRBV4-3 with TRBJ1-4; the match to TRBD1 covers 7 bases. Germline loops: CDR1 LGHNA, CDR2 YSLEER. Trimming took 0 bases from V and 5 from J; bases not matched to a gene: 9. This CDR3 region has 17 residues. CDR3 protein: CASSQDPRGALNEKLFF. Written as DNA, the CDR3 is TGCGCCAGCAGCCAAGATCCCAGGGGGGCACTGAATGAAAAACTGTTTTTT.

There are many counts of this clonotype. This chain connects TRBV6-1 to TRBJ1-1; D is uncertain. Germline V lookup: CDR1 MNHNS, CDR2 SASEGT. V lost 4 bases, J lost 6 bases, and 9 bases lay in between. This CDR3 is built from 12 residues. This CDR3 is CASSAGSAEAFF. CDR3 sequence (DNA): TGTGCCAGCAGTGCCGGGAGCGCTGAAGCTTTCTTT.